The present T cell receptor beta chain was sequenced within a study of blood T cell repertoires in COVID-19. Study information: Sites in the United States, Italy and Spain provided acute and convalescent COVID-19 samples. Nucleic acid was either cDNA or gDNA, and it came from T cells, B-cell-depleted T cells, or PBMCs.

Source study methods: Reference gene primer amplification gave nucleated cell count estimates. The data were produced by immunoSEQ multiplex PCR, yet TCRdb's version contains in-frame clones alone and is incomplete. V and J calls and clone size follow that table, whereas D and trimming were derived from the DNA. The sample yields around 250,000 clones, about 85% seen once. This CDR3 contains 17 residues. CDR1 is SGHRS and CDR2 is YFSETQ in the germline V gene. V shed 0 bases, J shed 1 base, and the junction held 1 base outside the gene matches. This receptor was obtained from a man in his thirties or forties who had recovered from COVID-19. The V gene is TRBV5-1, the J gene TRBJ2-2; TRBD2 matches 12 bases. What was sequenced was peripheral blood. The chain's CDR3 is CASSLGLAGENTGELFF. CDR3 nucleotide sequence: TGCGCCAGCAGCTTGGGACTAGCGGGGGAGAACACCGGGGAGCTGTTTTTT.